One and the same sample provided the 23 T cell receptor beta chains below, sequenced in a study of T-cell reconstitution after alpha-beta-depleted transplantation in children. Preparation of the TCRbeta library was carried out with unique molecular identifiers. Each CDR3 protein is one row after TCRdb ran MiXCR on the PCR reads. The sample carries about 610,000 distinct CDR3 sequences, about 10% recorded once. The sample consisted of PBMCs from the stem cell graft donor, taken from the stem cell graft. The receptors originated from a human donor who donated a stem cell graft to a child with acute myeloid leukemia.

Written as DNA, the CDR3 is TGCAGCGTTGGGCAATCGGGAGGCAGCACAGATACGCAGTATTTT. Translation: CSVGQSGGSTDTQYF. V gene TRBV29-1 combines with J gene TRBJ2-3, with TRBD2 matching over 7 bases. In germline, CDR1 is SQVTM, CDR2 ANQGSEA. Trimming cost V 4 bases and J 0 bases; bases outside gene matches: 7. This CDR3 is built from 15 residues.

Only a few counts were recorded for this clonotype. V usage is TRBV2 and J usage is TRBJ2-3, with D possibly matching TRBD2 (6 bases). The V and J ends lost 6 bases and 2 bases respectively, with 15 bases between them. The germline V gene has CDR1 SNHLY and CDR2 FYNNEI. This CDR3 has 15 amino acids. As DNA, the CDR3 is TGTGCCAGCAGGTTTACGGGACTTACCACAGATACGCAGTATTTT. It translates to CASRFTGLTTDTQYF.

This clonotype was detected a few times. The rearrangement links TRBV6-5 to TRBJ2-7; no reliable D call. V shed 2 bases and J shed 2 bases, with 16 bases lying between them. Looked up from germline, CDR1 is MNHEY and CDR2 is SVGAGI. The CDR3 has 16 residues. CDR3 amino acids: CASSYAASQKTYEQYF. As DNA, the CDR3 is TGTGCCAGCAGTTACGCGGCCTCACAGAAGACCTACGAGCAGTACTTC.

This clonotype was recorded at least ten times. The chain has TRBV5-6 and TRBJ2-5; a possible D gene is TRBD1 (6 bases). The CDR3 runs 14 residues. Germline V gives CDR1 SGHDT, CDR2 YYEEEE. Trimming took off 4 bases at V and 3 bases at J, with 13 bases between the two ends. The CDR3 here is CASSGQGQKETQYF. In DNA form, the CDR3 reads TGTGCCAGCAGCGGGCAGGGACAAAAAGAGACCCAGTACTTC.

This clonotype was seen more than once but under ten times. The CDR3 coding sequence is TGCAGTGCTAGGGGACTCACGGAAGGGGGCAATCCCCAGCATTTT. It is translated as CSARGLTEGGNPQHF. The chain carries TRBV20-1 and TRBJ1-5; 7 bases are a match to TRBD1. The trim removed 3 bases at V and 10 bases at J, leaving 15 bases unmatched. Germline lookup yields CDR1 DFQATT and CDR2 SNEGSKA (reference sequence). CDR3 length: 15 amino acids.

This clonotype was picked up many times. The J gene is TRBJ2-1, the V gene TRBV29-1; D is ambiguous. Trimming removed 1 base from V and 2 bases from J, with 12 bases in between. Germline lookup yields CDR1 SQVTM and CDR2 ANQGSEA. The CDR3 runs 15 residues. CDR3 amino acids: CSVEVEHRPYNEQFF. CDR3 bases: TGCAGCGTTGAAGTTGAGCATCGACCCTACAATGAGCAGTTCTTC.

This clonotype was counted between two and nine times. The rearrangement uses TRBV5-1 and TRBJ2-1; perhaps D is TRBD1 or TRBD2 (5 bases each). The CDR3 consists of 15 residues. CDR1 is SGHRS and CDR2 is YFSETQ in the germline V gene. The V gene lost 2 bases and the J gene lost 5 bases, with 14 bases spanning the gap. CDR3 DNA: TGCGCCAGCAGCTTAAAGTTGGGACGTAACAATGAGCAGTTCTTC. This translates into CASSLKLGRNNEQFF.

This clonotype has at least ten counts. The rearrangement links TRBV6-2 or TRBV6-3 to TRBJ2-1; no reliable D call. V lost 0 bases, J lost 8 bases, and 5 bases lay in between. This CDR3 comprises 12 residues. Per germline, CDR1 MNHEY and CDR2 SVGEGT. CDR3 DNA sequence: TGTGCCAGCAGTTACTCGAAATATGAGCAGTTCTTC. Translating it yields CASSYSKYEQFF.

This clonotype appeared many times. The chain is built from TRBV24-1 and TRBJ2-3; no reliable D call. Germline-derived CDR1 and CDR2 are KGHDR and SFDVKD. This CDR3 spans 15 amino acids. V was shortened by 4 bases and J by 1 base, with 11 bases between the two germline ends. In DNA, the CDR3 is TGTGCCACCAGTGACCGCACCGGACGCACAGATACGCAGTATTTT. The encoded protein is CATSDRTGRTDTQYF.

The V and J genes are TRBV6-1 and TRBJ2-7; D ambiguous. The length of the CDR3 is 14 residues. V gave up 6 bases and J gave up 4 bases, with 16 bases separating them. CDR1 is MNHNS and CDR2 is SASEGT in the germline V gene. CDR3 sequence reads: CASSRVAPGYEQYF. The DNA of the CDR3 is TGTGCCAGCAGCCGGGTCGCTCCTGGGTACGAGCAGTACTTC.

This clonotype was counted many times. The V and J genes are TRBV5-1 and TRBJ1-2, with unresolved D. With 6 bases removed from V and 9 bases from J, the gap between germline ends came to 12 bases. The germline V gene has CDR1 SGHRS and CDR2 YFSETQ. This CDR3 has 11 residues. The DNA of the CDR3 is TGCGCCAGCAATTTAAGGGAGAGCTACACCTTC. This sequence encodes CASNLRESYTF.

This chain links TRBV6-1 with TRBJ1-2, with D perhaps TRBD1 (6 bases). The germline V and J ends were trimmed by 7 bases and 4 bases, with 19 bases remaining between them. The length of the CDR3 is 15 residues. The germline V gene has CDR1 MNHNS and CDR2 SASEGT. The CDR3 here is CASTPDRTAIYGYTF. In nucleotides, the CDR3 is TGTGCCAGCACCCCAGACAGGACAGCGATCTATGGCTACACCTTC.

This clonotype was counted many times. V usage is TRBV12-3 or TRBV12-4 and J usage is TRBJ1-3, with 7 positions matching TRBD1. CDR3 size: 13 residues. Unmatched junction bases numbered 7, after V lost 6 bases and J lost 8 bases. In DNA, the CDR3 is TGTGCCAGCAGCAGACAGGGAACGGACACCATATATTTT. This translates into CASSRQGTDTIYF.

This clonotype has more than one count but fewer than ten. J is TRBJ2-1 and V is TRBV20-1; 11 nucleotides line up with TRBD1. V lost 5 bases and J lost 4; bases outside the gene matches: 4. CDR1 and CDR2 from the germline V gene are DFQATT and SNEGSKA (reference sequence). This CDR3 region has 14 residues. The CDR3 DNA follows: TGCAGTGCTGAGGACAGGGGGCGGTACAATGAGCAGTTCTTC. It encodes CSAEDRGRYNEQFF.

This clonotype has just a few counts. The chain joins TRBV7-6 to TRBJ2-1, with D maybe TRBD2 (5 bases). The germline CDR1 and CDR2 sequences are SGHVS and FNYEAQ. CDR3 size: 14 residues. Trimming shortened V by 0 bases and J by 8 bases, and 11 bases separated the two germline ends. CDR3 loop: CASSLAGARDEQFF. The CDR3 coding sequence is TGTGCCAGCAGCTTAGCGGGAGCGCGCGATGAGCAGTTCTTC.

This chain uses TRBV18 with TRBJ1-4, with no clear D. The ends were cut back, 0 bases at V and 8 bases at J, with 10 bases in the middle. The CDR3 is 14 residues long. Germline V gene lookup returns CDR1 KGHSH and CDR2 LQKENI. Here the CDR3 DNA reads TGTGCCAGCTCACCACCCTTCACGAGGGAAAAACTGTTTTTT. Amino acids: CASSPPFTREKLFF.

This CDR3 reads CASSLGLAVKQFF. The CDR3 DNA sequence: TGTGCCAGCAGTCTCGGACTAGCGGTAAAGCAGTTCTTC. This chain connects TRBV6-2 or TRBV6-3 to TRBJ2-1; 10 nucleotides match TRBD2. This CDR3 is 13 amino acids long. CDR1 and CDR2 from the germline V gene are MNHEY and SVGEGT. V gave up 5 bases and J gave up 11 bases; unmatched junction bases: 6.

J is TRBJ2-1 and V is TRBV11-1, with 12 positions matching TRBD2. Germline lookup yields CDR1 SGHAT and CDR2 FQDESV (reference sequence). The CDR3 spans 18 residues. The J segment lost 7 bases and the V segment lost 4 bases, leaving 14 bases of the junction unmatched. CDR3 residues: CASSSPTSGRGGQNEQFF. In DNA form, the CDR3 reads TGTGCCAGCAGCTCGCCGACTAGCGGGAGAGGTGGCCAAAATGAGCAGTTCTTC.

In this sample, this clonotype turned up a few times. The chain recombines TRBV20-1 with TRBJ2-5, with 7 bases fitting TRBD2. The CDR3 length is 14 residues. V shed 5 bases and J 5 bases; nucleotides not matched to a gene: 11. Germline values: CDR1 DFQATT, CDR2 SNEGSKA (reference sequence). This chain's CDR3 is CSAPRTTSPETQYF. As DNA, the CDR3 is TGCAGTGCTCCCCGAACGACTAGCCCGGAGACCCAGTACTTC.

The chain's CDR3 is CASSRPLEGVWQETQYF. The CDR3 DNA follows: TGTGCCAGCAGCCGCCCTCTAGAGGGGGTTTGGCAAGAGACCCAGTACTTC. The rearrangement links TRBV7-8 to TRBJ2-5, with D perhaps TRBD1 (6 bases). Deletions cut 5 bases from V and 2 bases from J, with 21 bases between. Germline CDR1 is SGHVS and CDR2 is FQNEAQ. CDR3 length: 17 amino acids. The full variable domain, rest sourced from reference TRBV7-8 and TRBJ2-5, is GAGVSQSPRYKVAKRGQDVALRCDPISGHVSLFWYQQALGQGPEFLTYFQNEAQLDKSGLPSDRFFAERPEGSVSTLKIQRTQQEDSAVYLCASSRPLEGVWQETQYFGPGTRLLVL.

This chain joins TRBV6-1 and TRBJ2-7; TRBD2 matches at 11 bases. This CDR3 contains 14 residues. Germline V gene sequence: CDR1 MNHNS, CDR2 SASEGT. Trimming cost V 11 bases and J 2 bases; bases outside gene matches: 8. This CDR3 is CASCVAGGPYEQYF. As DNA, the CDR3 is TGTGCCTCCTGTGTAGCGGGGGGGCCCTACGAGCAGTACTTC.

This chain uses TRBV3-1 with TRBJ1-6; 8 bases are a match to TRBD1. This CDR3 is built from 15 residues. CDR1 and CDR2 from the germline V gene are LGHDT and YNNKEL (reference sequence). V was pared by 1 base and J by 11 bases, with 7 bases of the junction left unmatched. CDR3 in amino acids: CASSQGTGRKPPLHF. In DNA, the CDR3 is TGTGCCAGCAGCCAAGGGACAGGGAGAAAACCACCCCTCCACTTT. The whole variable domain, remainder taken from reference TRBV3-1 and TRBJ1-6, is DTAVSQTPKYLVTQMGNDKSIKCEQNLGHDTMYWYKQDSKKFLKIMFSYNNKELIINETVPNRFSPKSPDKAHLNLHINSLELGDSAVYFCASSQGTGRKPPLHFGNGTRLTVT.

The chain has TRBV28 and TRBJ1-2; D unresolved. CDR1 and CDR2 from the germline V gene are MDHEN and SYDVKM. Trimming pared 3 bases from V and 0 bases from J, leaving 11 bases between. The CDR3 is 15 amino acids. In DNA, the CDR3 is TGTGCCAGCAGTTTTGGGATCTCAGCTAACTATGGCTACACCTTC. It codes for CASSFGISANYGYTF.